This entry is about one T cell receptor (beta chain). Seattle patients were enrolled during active infection and followed longitudinally. This sample was taken from a study of blood T cell repertoires in COVID-19. About the study: Sample material is recorded as cDNA or gDNA derived from T cells, B-cell-depleted T cells, or PBMCs.

How the authors handled the data: How many nucleated cells were present was estimated from reference gene primer amplification. Measured with immunoSEQ multiplex PCR; TCRdb has only the in-frame clones, and not every one. That table gives V, J and clone size, and the DNA gave D and trimming. The sample has 390,000 or so clones; 89% are singletons. The ends were cut back, 3 bases at V and 4 bases at J, with 9 bases in the middle. CDR1 ENHRY and CDR2 SYGVKD come from the germline V gene. This CDR3 comprises 13 residues. The source is a woman in her 30s with COVID-19, enrolled during active disease. The sequencing sample was made of peripheral blood. V gene TRBV10-3 combines with J gene TRBJ1-1, with D perhaps TRBD1 (6 bases). The CDR3 sequence: CAISDVGGTEAFF. In DNA form, the CDR3 reads TGTGCCATCAGTGATGTAGGGGGCACTGAAGCTTTCTTT.